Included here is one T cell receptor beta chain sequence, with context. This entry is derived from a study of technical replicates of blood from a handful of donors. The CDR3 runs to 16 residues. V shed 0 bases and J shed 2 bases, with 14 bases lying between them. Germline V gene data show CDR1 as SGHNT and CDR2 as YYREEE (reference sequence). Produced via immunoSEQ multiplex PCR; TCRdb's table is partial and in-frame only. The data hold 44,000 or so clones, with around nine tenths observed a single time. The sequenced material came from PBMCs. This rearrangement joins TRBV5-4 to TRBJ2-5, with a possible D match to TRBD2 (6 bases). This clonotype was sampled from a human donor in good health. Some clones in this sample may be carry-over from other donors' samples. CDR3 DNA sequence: TGTGCCAGCAGCTTGGGGCCGACTAGTCGGCAAGAGACCCAGTACTTC. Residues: CASSLGPTSRQETQYF.